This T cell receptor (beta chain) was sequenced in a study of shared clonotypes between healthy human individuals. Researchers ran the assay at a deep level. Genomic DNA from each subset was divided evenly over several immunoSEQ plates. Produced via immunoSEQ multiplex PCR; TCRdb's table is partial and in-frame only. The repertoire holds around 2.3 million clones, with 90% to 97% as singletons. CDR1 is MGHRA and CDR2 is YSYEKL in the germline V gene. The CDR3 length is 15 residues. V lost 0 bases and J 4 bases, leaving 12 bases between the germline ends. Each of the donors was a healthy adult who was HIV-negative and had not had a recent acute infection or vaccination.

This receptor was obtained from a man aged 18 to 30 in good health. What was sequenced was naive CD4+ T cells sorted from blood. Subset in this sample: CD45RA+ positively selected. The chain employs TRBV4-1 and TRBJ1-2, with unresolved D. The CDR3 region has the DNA TGCGCCAGCAGCCAAGATCCGGGGTTCCTCTATGGCTACACCTTC. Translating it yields CASSQDPGFLYGYTF.